This T cell receptor (beta chain) was observed in a study of immune cell composition in non-small cell lung cancer. Comment on this clone: Antigen unknown.

Whole-study results and caveats: Around 80% of squamous and about 31% of adenocarcinoma cases had tumour-associated clones >0.5%.

Clones were read by immunoSEQ multiplex PCR, and TCRdb kept only the in-frame ones, dropping some. The data contain 1,200 or so clones, roughly 70% of them singletons. Sequenced: lung tumor tissue. This receptor was taken from a human donor with non-small cell lung cancer.

CDR3 sequence (DNA): TGTGCCAGCAGTCTAATCAGGGGCCCTCTCTATGGCTACACCTTC. This codes for CASSLIRGPLYGYTF. The chain recombines TRBV13 with TRBJ1-2, with D possibly TRBD1 on 6 matching bases. Germline V gene sequence: CDR1 PRHDT, CDR2 FYEKMQ (reference sequence). Deletions cut 6 bases from V and 4 bases from J, with 18 bases between. The CDR3 contains 15 residues.